This T cell receptor beta chain was captured by sequencing in a study of T cell responses to AZD1222 COVID-19 vaccine. Whole-study findings and limits: Repertoire sampling occurred only after the peak T cell response.

In regard to this clone: The antigen remains undetermined.

Clones were sequenced by immunoSEQ multiplex PCR, and TCRdb holds only the in-frame ones, with some missing. Of about 100,000 clones in the sample, 70% to 90% were seen once. CDR1 SGHRS and CDR2 YFSETQ come from the germline V gene. This CDR3 comprises 15 residues. J gave up 1 base and V 2 bases, and 5 bases lay outside the gene matches. The receptor's source is an adult in good health. Source: peripheral blood, taken on day 0 of MenACWY control vaccination. The V call is TRBV5-1, the J call TRBJ1-1; 7 bases match TRBD1. The CDR3 coding sequence is TGCGCCAGCAGCTTCTCCGGGACAGCGAACACTGAAGCTTTCTTT. This sequence encodes CASSFSGTANTEAFF.